Each of the 7 T cell receptor beta chains below was sequenced from the same sample in a study of blood T cell repertoires in COVID-19. Measured with immunoSEQ multiplex PCR; TCRdb has only the in-frame clones, and not every one. This sample has fewer than 250,000 clones, with 86% found just once. Sequencing was carried out using peripheral blood. Receptor source: a woman in her 50s with acute or convalescent COVID-19.

This chain uses TRBV5-1 with TRBJ1-1; D call uncertain. V lost 4 bases to trimming and J lost 4 bases, with 8 bases between them. CDR1 is SGHRS, CDR2 YFSETQ, per germline. There are 12 residues in the CDR3. This CDR3 reads CASSREGTEAFF. CDR3 bases: TGCGCCAGCAGCAGGGAGGGCACTGAAGCTTTCTTT.

The V gene is TRBV7-2, the J gene TRBJ1-5; the match to TRBD1 covers 10 bases. The CDR3 is 15 amino acids. The V gene's germline CDR1 is SGHTA and CDR2 FQGNSA. Germline trimming cut 7 bases from V and 4 bases from J; bases unmatched to any gene: 7. The CDR3: CASTLGQGRNQPQHF. DNA of the CDR3: TGTGCCAGCACCCTGGGACAGGGGAGGAATCAGCCCCAGCATTTT. Full variable domain (missing parts from reference TRBV7-2 and TRBJ1-5): GAGVSQSPSNKVTEKGKDVELRCDPISGHTALYWYRQSLGQGLEFLIYFQGNSAPDKSGLPSDRFSAERTGGSVSTLTIQRTQQEDSAVYLCASTLGQGRNQPQHFGDGTRLSIL.

This sequence joins TRBV5-4 and TRBJ2-5, with a possible D match to TRBD1 (6 bases). Germline lookup yields CDR1 SGHNT and CDR2 YYREEE (reference sequence). The CDR3 is 13 amino acids. The V end was cut by 4 bases, the J end by 9 bases, with 16 bases between. CDR3 residues: CASSIQGTGAQYF. For the CDR3, the DNA is TGTGCCAGCAGCATACAGGGTACCGGGGCCCAGTACTTC.

The rearrangement links TRBV19 to TRBJ2-1, with 10 bases aligning to TRBD2. The CDR3 has 15 amino acids. CDR1 is LNHDA, CDR2 SQIVND, per germline (reference sequence). The V gene end was trimmed by 7 bases and the J gene end by 7 bases; junction bases not matched to a gene: 10. CDR3 protein: CASTRAGGPQNEQFF. The CDR3 DNA is TGTGCCAGTACTCGAGCGGGAGGGCCTCAGAATGAGCAGTTCTTC.

The rearrangement links TRBV10-3 to TRBJ1-2, with a weak D call TRBD1 (5 bases). V was clipped by 4 bases and J by 3 bases, with 6 bases between them. This CDR3 is 12 amino acids long. Germline CDR1 is ENHRY and CDR2 is SYGVKD. CDR3 loop: CAISAQDYGYTF. Here the CDR3 DNA reads TGTGCCATCAGTGCACAGGACTATGGCTACACCTTC.

This clone appeared a few times. V and J are TRBV3-1 (or the pseudogene TRBV3-2) and TRBJ1-6; 9 nucleotides match TRBD1. The CDR3 is 15 amino acids. Germline lookup yields CDR1 LGHDT and CDR2 YNNKEL (reference sequence). V was pared by 1 base and J by 8 bases, with 3 bases of the junction left unmatched. In DNA form, the CDR3 reads TGTGCCAGCAGCCAAGTGGACAGGGGTGATTCACCCCTCCACTTT. The encoded protein is CASSQVDRGDSPLHF.

The J gene is TRBJ2-1, the V gene TRBV9, with TRBD2 matching 7 bases. CDR1 and CDR2 from the germline V gene are SGDLS and YYNGEE. The CDR3 totals 19 residues. The J segment lost 0 bases and the V segment lost 0 bases, leaving 12 bases of the junction unmatched. CDR3 in amino acids: CASSVGFPSGGSSYNEQFF. CDR3 DNA: TGTGCCAGCAGCGTAGGATTTCCTAGCGGAGGAAGCTCCTACAATGAGCAGTTCTTC.